A selection of T cell receptor beta chains follows, all from one sample in a study of graft-versus-host responses after intestinal transplantation. Generated by immunoSEQ multiplex PCR, the TCRdb table keeps only in-frame clones and is missing some. The sample carries approximately 79,000 clones, approximately 80% recorded once. For these receptors, no antigen is known. The material sequenced was unstimulated CD4+ T cells sorted from spleen or lymph node cells, taken before intestinal transplant. These TCRs come from a human donor who received an intestinal transplant. Each CDR3 is given with its conserved first and last residue. The D gene is left open where the match is weak. The size of a clone is reported for some rows only, either as once, few or many, or as a class for expanded clones.

CDR3 DNA: TGTGCCACCGCGGGGGGATCTTCACCCCTCCACTTT; CDR3 protein: CATAGGSSPLHF; D gene: .; V gene: TRBV19; J gene: TRBJ1-6; clone size: .; CDR3 length: 12
CDR3 DNA: TGTGCCAGCAGCCATGGACAGGGCTCCTACGAGCAGTACTTC; CDR3 protein: CASSHGQGSYEQYF; D gene: TRBD1; V gene: TRBV7-8; J gene: TRBJ2-7; clone size: .; CDR3 length: 14
CDR3 DNA: TGTGCCAGCAGCTTAAGTAGGACTATCAATGAGCAGTTCTTC; CDR3 protein: CASSLSRTINEQFF; D gene: .; V gene: TRBV7-2; J gene: TRBJ2-1; clone size: .; CDR3 length: 14
CDR3 DNA: TGCGCCAGCAGCACTACCACAGATACGCAGTATTTT; CDR3 protein: CASSTTTDTQYF; D gene: .; V gene: TRBV10-1; J gene: TRBJ2-3; clone size: .; CDR3 length: 12
CDR3 DNA: TGCGCCAGCAGCTTGGGCCCTAGCGGGGGCCAAGAGACCCAGTACTTC; CDR3 protein: CASSLGPSGGQETQYF; D gene: TRBD2; V gene: TRBV5-1; J gene: TRBJ2-5; clone size: .; CDR3 length: 16
CDR3 DNA: TGTGCCAGCAGCTTGGGGGGGAACACTGAAGCTTTCTTT; CDR3 protein: CASSLGGNTEAFF; D gene: .; V gene: TRBV11-3; J gene: TRBJ1-1; clone size: .; CDR3 length: 13
CDR3 DNA: TGTGCCAGCATGAGAGGGTGGGAGCAGTACTTC; CDR3 protein: CASMRGWEQYF; D gene: .; V gene: TRBV28; J gene: TRBJ2-7; clone size: .; CDR3 length: 11
CDR3 DNA: TGTGCCACCAGCAGGGGACTAGCGAAAACCTACGAGCAGTACTTC; CDR3 protein: CATSRGLAKTYEQYF; D gene: TRBD2; V gene: TRBV15; J gene: TRBJ2-7; clone size: .; CDR3 length: 15
CDR3 DNA: TGTGCCAGCAGCAAGGAGACAGGGGGCGACTCCGAAGAGCCCCAGCATTTT; CDR3 protein: CASSKETGGDSEEPQHF; D gene: .; V gene: TRBV21-1; J gene: TRBJ1-5; clone size: .; CDR3 length: 17
CDR3 DNA: TGTGCCAGCAGTTACGAACGAGGGAACTACGAGCAGTACTTC; CDR3 protein: CASSYERGNYEQYF; D gene: .; V gene: TRBV6-6; J gene: TRBJ2-7; clone size: .; CDR3 length: 14
CDR3 DNA: TGTGCCAGCAGCTTACCGAACAGGGTTGGCTACACCTTC; CDR3 protein: CASSLPNRVGYTF; D gene: .; V gene: TRBV7-3; J gene: TRBJ1-2; clone size: .; CDR3 length: 13
CDR3 DNA: TGTGCCAGCAGATCAGCAGGGAGGGCCTACAATGAGCAGTTCTTC; CDR3 protein: CASRSAGRAYNEQFF; D gene: TRBD2; V gene: TRBV6-4; J gene: TRBJ2-1; clone size: once; CDR3 length: 15
CDR3 DNA: TGTGCCTGGGGGGACAGAGCTAATTCACCCCTCCACTTT; CDR3 protein: CAWGDRANSPLHF; D gene: TRBD1; V gene: TRBV30; J gene: TRBJ1-6; clone size: few; CDR3 length: 13
CDR3 DNA: TGTGCCAGCAGCCGGGACAGGGCTAACAATGAGCAGTTCTTC; CDR3 protein: CASSRDRANNEQFF; D gene: TRBD1; V gene: TRBV7-8; J gene: TRBJ2-1; clone size: .; CDR3 length: 14
CDR3 DNA: TGTGCCAGCAGCCCCCGGGGAGGCGGCACAGATACGCAGTATTTT; CDR3 protein: CASSPRGGGTDTQYF; D gene: .; V gene: TRBV7-3; J gene: TRBJ2-3; clone size: .; CDR3 length: 15
CDR3 DNA: TGTGCCAGCAGTTTAAAGCCCCACGAGCAGTACTTC; CDR3 protein: CASSLKPHEQYF; D gene: .; V gene: TRBV27; J gene: TRBJ2-7; clone size: .; CDR3 length: 12
CDR3 DNA: TGTGCCAGTAGTCACCCCGGGACAGGGGGTGAAAAACTGTTTTTT; CDR3 protein: CASSHPGTGGEKLFF; D gene: TRBD1; V gene: TRBV19; J gene: TRBJ1-4; clone size: .; CDR3 length: 15
CDR3 DNA: TGTGCCAGCAGTGAGGTAGGAGGCACAGATACGCAGTATTTT; CDR3 protein: CASSEVGGTDTQYF; D gene: .; V gene: TRBV6-5; J gene: TRBJ2-3; clone size: .; CDR3 length: 14
CDR3 DNA: TGTGCCAGCAGTTTGCGGGGGTATAGTCACACAGATACGCAGTATTTT; CDR3 protein: CASSLRGYSHTDTQYF; D gene: TRBD2; V gene: TRBV27; J gene: TRBJ2-3; clone size: .; CDR3 length: 16